The rows below give T cell receptor beta chains drawn from one sample of a study of cytomegalovirus exposure and HLA in healthy donors. TCRdb's copy holds only in-frame clones and misses some; the assay was immunoSEQ multiplex PCR. The data contain roughly 140,000 clones, 78% of them singletons. The sample consisted of PBMCs. The receptors here all came from a male donor in good health and CMV-seronegative. CDR3s include the opening cysteine and the closing phenylalanine or tryptophan. Each record gives: J gene, V gene, CDR3 protein.

J: TRBJ1-5
V: TRBV27
CDR3: CASSEDRGSFQPQHF

J: TRBJ1-6
V: TRBV7-2
CDR3: CASSLWTGGSSYNSPLHF

J: TRBJ1-1
V: TRBV5-4
CDR3: CASSLVSTANTEAFF

J: TRBJ2-2
V: TRBV6-1
CDR3: CASSEAVRGVNTGELFF

J: TRBJ2-5
V: TRBV12-5
CDR3: CASGTQGAGETQYF

J: TRBJ1-5
V: TRBV4-3
CDR3: CASSRLTGAEQPQHF

J: TRBJ1-1
V: TRBV6-5
CDR3: CASRITPQGSGAFF

J: TRBJ2-6
V: TRBV11-3
CDR3: CASSPGQGGTGANVLTF

J: TRBJ2-1
V: TRBV29-1
CDR3: CSVRLSYNEQFF

J: TRBJ1-4
V: TRBV7-8
CDR3: CASSLVGPAGGEKLFF

J: TRBJ1-5
V: TRBV6-1
CDR3: CASSESGGFSNQPQHF

J: TRBJ2-4
V: TRBV30
CDR3: CAWSVQGGSKNIQYF

J: TRBJ2-3
V: TRBV9
CDR3: CASSVDPGGKPTDTQYF

J: TRBJ1-1
V: TRBV2
CDR3: CASSEETGYSEAFF

J: TRBJ2-7
V: TRBV27
CDR3: CASRPAGGYEQYF

J: TRBJ2-1
V: TRBV5-1
CDR3: CASSFSGRLKVNEQFF

J: TRBJ1-1
V: TRBV9
CDR3: CASSVQTGGAYTEAFF

J: TRBJ2-7
V: TRBV5-1
CDR3: CASSPKGYEQYF

J: TRBJ1-2
V: TRBV6-1
CDR3: CASSEGGVRGGYTF

J: TRBJ2-5
V: TRBV9
CDR3: CASSVARTGGQETQYF

J: TRBJ2-3
V: TRBV7-6
CDR3: CASSLGDIRADTQYF

J: TRBJ1-1
V: TRBV18
CDR3: CASSPQQGIETEAFF

J: TRBJ2-7
V: TRBV4-3
CDR3: CASSQYGPGTYEQYF

J: TRBJ2-7
V: TRBV5-1
CDR3: CASSSQQGAGEQYF

J: TRBJ2-1
V: TRBV18
CDR3: CASSLDYRGGSYNEQFF

J: TRBJ1-2
V: TRBV29-1
CDR3: CSARQGFGYGYTF

J: TRBJ1-2
V: TRBV11-2
CDR3: CASRKAGTGTRGYTF

J: TRBJ1-2
V: TRBV14
CDR3: CASSPFGQPLYGYTF

J: TRBJ2-7
V: TRBV7-6
CDR3: CASTSGGAEQYF

J: TRBJ1-2
V: TRBV10-3
CDR3: CAISDQALLDGYTF

J: TRBJ2-7
V: TRBV5-1
CDR3: CASSLDGRGAAEQYF

J: TRBJ1-4
V: TRBV7-9
CDR3: CASSIGQGNNEKLFF

J: TRBJ2-1
V: TRBV6-4
CDR3: CSSRPLAGESNEQFF

J: TRBJ1-1
V: TRBV30
CDR3: CAWSETGNTEAFF

J: TRBJ2-7
V: TRBV7-6
CDR3: CASSSSPYSGVTYEQYF

J: TRBJ2-7
V: TRBV27
CDR3: CASSYLPGTSLIYEQYF

J: TRBJ1-1
V: TRBV5-1
CDR3: CASTPSGGGNTEAFF

J: TRBJ1-2
V: TRBV7-9
CDR3: CASSFSSYGYTF

J: TRBJ1-5
V: TRBV15
CDR3: CAPSGGQGLSNQPQHF

J: TRBJ1-2
V: TRBV27
CDR3: CASRDGNYGYTF